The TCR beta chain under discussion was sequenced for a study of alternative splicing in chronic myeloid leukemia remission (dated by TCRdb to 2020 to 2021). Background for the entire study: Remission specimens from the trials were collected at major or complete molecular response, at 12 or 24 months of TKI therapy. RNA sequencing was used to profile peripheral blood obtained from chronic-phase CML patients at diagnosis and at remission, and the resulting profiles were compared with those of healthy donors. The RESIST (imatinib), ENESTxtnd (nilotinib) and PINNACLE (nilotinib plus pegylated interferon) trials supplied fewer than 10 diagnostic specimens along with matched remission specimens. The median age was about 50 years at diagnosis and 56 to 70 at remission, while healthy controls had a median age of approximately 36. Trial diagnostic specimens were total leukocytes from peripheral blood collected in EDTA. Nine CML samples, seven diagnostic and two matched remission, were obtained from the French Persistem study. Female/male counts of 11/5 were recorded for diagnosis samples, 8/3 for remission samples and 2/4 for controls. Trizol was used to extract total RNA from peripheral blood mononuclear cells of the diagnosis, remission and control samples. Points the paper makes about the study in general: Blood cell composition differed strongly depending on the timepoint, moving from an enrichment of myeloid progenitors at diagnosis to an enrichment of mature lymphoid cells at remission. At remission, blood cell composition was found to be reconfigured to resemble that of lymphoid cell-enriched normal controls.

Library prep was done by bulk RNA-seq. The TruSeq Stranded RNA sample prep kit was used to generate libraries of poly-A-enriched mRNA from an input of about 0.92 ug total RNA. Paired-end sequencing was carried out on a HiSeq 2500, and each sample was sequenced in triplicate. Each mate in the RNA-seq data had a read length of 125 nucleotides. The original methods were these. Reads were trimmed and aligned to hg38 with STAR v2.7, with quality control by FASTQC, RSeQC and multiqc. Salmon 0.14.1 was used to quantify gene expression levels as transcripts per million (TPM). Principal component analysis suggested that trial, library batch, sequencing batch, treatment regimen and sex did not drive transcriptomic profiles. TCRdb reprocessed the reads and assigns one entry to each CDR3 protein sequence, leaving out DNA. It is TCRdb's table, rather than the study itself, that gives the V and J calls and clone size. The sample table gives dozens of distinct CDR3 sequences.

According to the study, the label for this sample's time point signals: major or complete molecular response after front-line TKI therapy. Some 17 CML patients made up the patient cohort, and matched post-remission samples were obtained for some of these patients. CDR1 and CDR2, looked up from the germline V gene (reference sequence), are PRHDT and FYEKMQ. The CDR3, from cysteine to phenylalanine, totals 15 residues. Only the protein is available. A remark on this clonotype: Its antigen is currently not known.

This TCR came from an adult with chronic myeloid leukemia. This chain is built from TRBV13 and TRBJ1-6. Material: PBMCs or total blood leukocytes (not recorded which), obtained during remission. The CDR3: CASSLGGSYNSPLHF.